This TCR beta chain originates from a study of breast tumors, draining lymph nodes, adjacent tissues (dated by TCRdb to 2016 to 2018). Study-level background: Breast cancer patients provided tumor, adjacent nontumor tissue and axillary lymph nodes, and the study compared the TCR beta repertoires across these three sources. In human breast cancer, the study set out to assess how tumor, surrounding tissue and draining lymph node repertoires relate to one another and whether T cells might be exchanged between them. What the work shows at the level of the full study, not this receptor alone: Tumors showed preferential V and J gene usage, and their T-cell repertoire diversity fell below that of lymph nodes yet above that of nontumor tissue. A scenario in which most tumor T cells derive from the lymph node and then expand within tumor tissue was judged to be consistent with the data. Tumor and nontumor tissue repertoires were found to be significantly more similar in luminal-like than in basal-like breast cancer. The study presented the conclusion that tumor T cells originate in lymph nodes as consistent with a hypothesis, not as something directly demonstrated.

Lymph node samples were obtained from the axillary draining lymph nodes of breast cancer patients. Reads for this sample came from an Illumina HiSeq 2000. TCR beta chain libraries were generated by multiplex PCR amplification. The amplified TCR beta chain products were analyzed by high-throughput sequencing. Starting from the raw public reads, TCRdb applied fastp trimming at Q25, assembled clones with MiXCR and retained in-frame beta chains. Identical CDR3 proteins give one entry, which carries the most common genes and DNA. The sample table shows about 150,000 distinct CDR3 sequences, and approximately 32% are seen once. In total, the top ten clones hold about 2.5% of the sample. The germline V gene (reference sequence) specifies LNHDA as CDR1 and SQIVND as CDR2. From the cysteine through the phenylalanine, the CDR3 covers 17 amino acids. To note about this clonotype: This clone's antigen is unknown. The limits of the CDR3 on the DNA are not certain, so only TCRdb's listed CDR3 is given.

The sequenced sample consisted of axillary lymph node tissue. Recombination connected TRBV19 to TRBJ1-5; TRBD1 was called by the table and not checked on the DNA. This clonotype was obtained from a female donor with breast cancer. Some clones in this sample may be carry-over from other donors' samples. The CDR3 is CASMGTGVARGNQPQHF.